Listed here is a single T cell receptor beta chain. This clone has more than one count but fewer than ten. The clone's antigen remains unknown. No much larger clone is present one base from it, and per-base qualities are unavailable. This record comes from a study of the immune and genomic landscape of osteosarcoma (dated by TCRdb to 2020 to 2021). For the study in its entirety: A total of about 50 pediatric and adult patients with high-grade osteosarcoma made up the overall cohort, and the median age at diagnosis was roughly 25 years (range about 5-81). Two samples from the same tumor site were contributed by each of three patients. The cohort was enriched for poor-risk disease, as unfavorable pathologic response to standard therapy was shown in about 73% of the cohort and less than 70% of the cohort were deceased. To characterize the osteosarcoma immunogenomic landscape, TCR sequencing results were integrated with transcriptome, protein array and immunostaining data. To define immunogenic potential, the study profiled osteosarcoma specimens using whole genome, RNA and T-cell receptor sequencing along with immunohistochemistry and reverse phase protein arrays. Patients in the overall cohort were around 60% male, and approximately 80% presented with localized disease at diagnosis. The study aimed to explain the limited clinical activity of immune checkpoint inhibitors in osteosarcoma. General conclusions and limits of the study: TCR productive clonality was higher in the immune-hot C3 cluster than the cold C1 cluster but still low overall. Overall, productive TCR clonality was low, with a mean of 0.09 and a maximum of 0.3, which suggests limited clonal expansion of T cells. Along with the frozen tumor specimens, matched blood was collected from just a couple of patients. Sample size was not determined by any statistical method, because osteosarcoma is rare and every possible sample was collected. In five cases, a single hyperexpanded clone dominated the repertoire, and each of these five cases had fewer than 100 T-cell clonotypes. Clonality benchmarks came from external normal skin and healthy peripheral blood data rather than matched normal tissue.

Specimens were post-treatment primary, local recurrence and metastasis tumors from poor-prognosis patients. Taken from cysteine to phenylalanine, the CDR3 has 17 residues. Of all the DNA, just the CDR3 is kept, 51 bases in frame from base 1. TCR beta chain CDR3 regions were immunosequenced with the ImmunoSEQ Assay (Adaptive Biotechnologies). The paper's processing steps were these. TCRB rearrangements, read counts, read proportions and gene usage were exported through the ImmunoSEQ Analyzer platform. T-cell clonality was calculated on productive rearrangements as 1 minus Pielou's evenness. In the clonal space homeostasis analysis, clonotypes were binned as rare, small, medium, large or hyperexpanded (0.01 to 1 of the repertoire). TCR productive clonality was compared across immune clusters C1, C2 and C3 using the Wilcoxon rank sum test. This immuneACCESS table, as held by TCRdb, lists in-frame sequences with V and J called but not all clones. Of the missing ones, under half trace to an unresolved V gene in checked studies; the others have no known cause. The DNA was the basis for D and trimming; V, J and clone size are from that table. The sample profile shows about 4,600 clones; 70% to 80% of them were found once. About 17% of the sample comes from the top ten.

Sequenced material: osteosarcoma tumor tissue from the femur. The chain employs TRBV12-2 and TRBJ2-7; TRBD2 is taken as the D call from the table, unchecked against the DNA. TRBV12-2 is a pseudogene. The source is a human donor with osteosarcoma. DNA sequence: TGTGCAAGTCGCTTAGCGCATACGGGACTAGTACCCTACGAGCAGTACTTC. This is translated as CASRLAHTGLVPYEQYF.